The 2 T cell receptor beta chains given below trace back to one sample, sequenced in a study of T cell repertoires in cytomegalovirus infection. These receptors' targets are unknown. Each CDR3 protein is one row after TCRdb ran MiXCR on the reads. This table holds approximately 300,000 distinct CDR3 sequences, 20% to 25% found once. The sample here was cultured PBMCs, taken from culture after CMV antigen stimulation. The receptors shown here come from a human donor in good health (CMV status not recorded). Some clones in this sample may be carry-over from other donors' samples.

The sample holds one count of this clonotype. The CDR3 protein is CASSERAGRAGGEQFF. The CDR3 DNA is TGTGCCAGCAGCGAACGGGCCGGGAGGGCCGGGGGGGAGCAGTTCTTC. The rearrangement links TRBV6-5 to TRBJ2-1; 8 nucleotides agree with TRBD2. Germline V gene data show CDR1 as MNHEY and CDR2 as SVGAGI. This CDR3 region has 16 residues. The trim removed 6 bases at V and 10 bases at J, leaving 17 bases unmatched.

Ten or more counts support this clonotype. The chain recombines TRBV11-3 with TRBJ2-3, with 7 bases lining up with TRBD1. Trimming cost V 5 bases and J 6 bases; bases outside gene matches: 2. The CDR3 has 12 amino acids. The germline V gene encodes CDR1 SGHNT and CDR2 YENEEA. The CDR3 spells CASSKQGDTQYF. The DNA for the CDR3 is TGTGCCAGCAGCAAACAGGGGGATACGCAGTATTTT.